Presented here are 2 T cell receptor beta chains from one specimen sequenced in a study of monozygotic twins with inflammatory bowel disease (dated by TCRdb to between 2018 and 2020). Library construction relied on 5' RACE. The sequencer was an Illumina HiSeq 2500. TCRdb reprocessed the reads and provides one entry for every CDR3 protein sequence; no DNA is given. Per the sample table, the count is roughly 330,000 distinct CDR3 sequences. The ten biggest clones cover around 2% of the sample. Sequenced: blood. The receptors stem from a human donor with ulcerative colitis or Crohn's disease, or a healthy co-twin of an affected twin (not recorded which).

J is TRBJ2-1 and V is TRBV20-1; TCRdb's assignment of TRBD2 cannot be checked, as there is no DNA. Germline V gives CDR1 DFQATT, CDR2 SNEGSKA (reference sequence). The CDR3 is 14 amino acids. CDR3 sequence reads: CSAVLAAHYNEQFF.

CDR3 protein: CATSTSGAHNEQFF. The rearrangement joins TRBV5-1 to TRBJ2-1; the D gene TCRdb calls, TRBD2, cannot be checked with no DNA. This CDR3 region has 14 residues. The V gene's germline CDR1 is SGHRS and CDR2 YFSETQ.